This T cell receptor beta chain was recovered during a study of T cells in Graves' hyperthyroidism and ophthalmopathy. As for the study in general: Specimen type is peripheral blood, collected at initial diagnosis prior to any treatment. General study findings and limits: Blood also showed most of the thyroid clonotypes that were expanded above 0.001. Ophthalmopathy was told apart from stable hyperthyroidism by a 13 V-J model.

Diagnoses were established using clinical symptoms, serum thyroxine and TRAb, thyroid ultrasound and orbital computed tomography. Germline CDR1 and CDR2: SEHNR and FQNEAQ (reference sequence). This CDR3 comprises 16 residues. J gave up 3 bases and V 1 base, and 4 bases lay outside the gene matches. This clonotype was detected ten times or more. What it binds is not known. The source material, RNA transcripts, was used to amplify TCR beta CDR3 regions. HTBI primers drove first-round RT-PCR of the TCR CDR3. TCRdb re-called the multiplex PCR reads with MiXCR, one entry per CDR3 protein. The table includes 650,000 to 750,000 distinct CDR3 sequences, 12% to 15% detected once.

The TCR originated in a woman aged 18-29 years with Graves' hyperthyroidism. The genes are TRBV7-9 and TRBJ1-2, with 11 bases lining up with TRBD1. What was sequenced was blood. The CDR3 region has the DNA TGTGCCAGCAGCTTAGGCAGGACAGGGGGCGACTATGGCTACACCTTC. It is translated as CASSLGRTGGDYGYTF. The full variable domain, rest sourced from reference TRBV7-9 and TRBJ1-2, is DTGVSQNPRHKITKRGQNVTFRCDPISEHNRLYWYRQTLGQGPEFLTYFQNEAQLEKSRLLSDRFSAERPKGSFSTLEIQRTEQGDSAMYLCASSLGRTGGDYGYTFGSGTRLTVV.